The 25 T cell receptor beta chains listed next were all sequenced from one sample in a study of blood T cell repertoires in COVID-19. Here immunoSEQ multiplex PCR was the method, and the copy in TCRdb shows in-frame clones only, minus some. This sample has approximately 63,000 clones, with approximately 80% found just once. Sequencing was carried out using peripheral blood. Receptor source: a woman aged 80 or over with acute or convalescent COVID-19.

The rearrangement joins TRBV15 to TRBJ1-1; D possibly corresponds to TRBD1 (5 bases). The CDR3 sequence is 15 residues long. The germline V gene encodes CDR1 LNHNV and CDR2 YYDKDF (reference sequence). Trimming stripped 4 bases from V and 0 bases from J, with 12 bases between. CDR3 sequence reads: CATSTPTEMNTEAFF. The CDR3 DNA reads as TGTGCCACCAGCACCCCGACAGAAATGAACACTGAAGCTTTCTTT.

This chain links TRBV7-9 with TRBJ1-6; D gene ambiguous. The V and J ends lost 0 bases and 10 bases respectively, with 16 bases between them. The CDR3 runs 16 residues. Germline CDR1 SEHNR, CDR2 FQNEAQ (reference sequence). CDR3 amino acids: CASSLARNLGGSPLHF. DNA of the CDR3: TGTGCCAGCAGCTTAGCCCGAAATCTGGGAGGGTCACCCCTCCACTTT.

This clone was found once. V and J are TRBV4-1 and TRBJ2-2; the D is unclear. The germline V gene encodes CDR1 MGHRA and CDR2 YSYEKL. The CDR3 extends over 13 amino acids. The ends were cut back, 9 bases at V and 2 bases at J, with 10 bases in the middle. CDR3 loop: CARRQRNTGELFF. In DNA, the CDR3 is TGCGCCAGGAGGCAGCGAAACACCGGGGAGCTGTTTTTT.

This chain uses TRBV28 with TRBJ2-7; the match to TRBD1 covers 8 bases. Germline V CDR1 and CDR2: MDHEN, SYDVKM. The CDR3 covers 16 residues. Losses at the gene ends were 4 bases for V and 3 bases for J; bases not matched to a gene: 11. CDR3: CASSSLTGVTHYEQYF. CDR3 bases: TGTGCCAGCAGTTCCTTGACAGGGGTCACGCACTACGAGCAGTACTTC.

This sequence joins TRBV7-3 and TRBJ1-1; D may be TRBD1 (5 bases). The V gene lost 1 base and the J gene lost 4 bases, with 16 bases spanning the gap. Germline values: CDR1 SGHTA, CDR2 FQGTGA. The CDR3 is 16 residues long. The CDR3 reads CASSLSGDRRGTEAFF. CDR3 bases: TGTGCCAGCAGCTTAAGCGGGGACCGGCGGGGCACTGAAGCTTTCTTT.

CDR3 residues: CASSEGRSYNEQFF. The CDR3 DNA is TGTGCCAGTAGTGAGGGGAGGTCGTACAATGAGCAGTTCTTC. This chain uses TRBV19 with TRBJ2-1, with D tentatively TRBD2 (6 bases). Per germline, CDR1 LNHDA and CDR2 SQIVND (reference sequence). V dropped 5 bases and J dropped 4 bases, with 12 bases sitting between them. This CDR3 contains 14 residues.

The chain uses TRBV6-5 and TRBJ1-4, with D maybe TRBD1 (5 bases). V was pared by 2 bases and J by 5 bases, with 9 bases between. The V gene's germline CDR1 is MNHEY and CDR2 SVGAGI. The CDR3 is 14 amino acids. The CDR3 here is CASSYGQRNEKLFF. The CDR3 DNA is TGTGCCAGCAGTTACGGACAAAGGAATGAAAAACTGTTTTTT.

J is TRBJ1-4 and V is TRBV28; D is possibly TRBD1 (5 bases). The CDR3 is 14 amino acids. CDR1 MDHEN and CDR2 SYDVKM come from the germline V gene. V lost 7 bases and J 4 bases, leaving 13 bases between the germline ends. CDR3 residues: CASTAGGFNEKLFF. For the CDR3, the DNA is TGTGCCAGCACCGCGGGGGGGTTTAATGAAAAACTGTTTTTT.

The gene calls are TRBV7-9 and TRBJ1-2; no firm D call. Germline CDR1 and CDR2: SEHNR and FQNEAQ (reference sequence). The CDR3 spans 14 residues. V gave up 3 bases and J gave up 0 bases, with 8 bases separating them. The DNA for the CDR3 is TGTGCCAGCAGCTTTCCACCTACTAACTATGGCTACACCTTC. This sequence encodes CASSFPPTNYGYTF.

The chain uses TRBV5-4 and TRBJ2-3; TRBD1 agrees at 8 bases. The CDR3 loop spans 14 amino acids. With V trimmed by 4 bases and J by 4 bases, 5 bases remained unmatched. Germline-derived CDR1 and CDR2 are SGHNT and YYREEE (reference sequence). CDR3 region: CASSAGQDPDTQYF. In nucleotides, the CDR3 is TGTGCCAGCAGCGCGGGACAGGACCCAGATACGCAGTATTTT.

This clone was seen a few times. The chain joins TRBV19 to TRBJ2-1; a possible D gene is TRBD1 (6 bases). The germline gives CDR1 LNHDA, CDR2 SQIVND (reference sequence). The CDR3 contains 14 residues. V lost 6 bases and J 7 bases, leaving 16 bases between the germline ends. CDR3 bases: TGTGCCAGTAGGGGGACACACACTAAGAATGAGCAGTTCTTC. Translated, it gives CASRGTHTKNEQFF.

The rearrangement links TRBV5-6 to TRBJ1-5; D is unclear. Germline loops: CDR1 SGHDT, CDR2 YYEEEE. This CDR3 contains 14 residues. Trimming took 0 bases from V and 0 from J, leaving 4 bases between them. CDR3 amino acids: CASSLANSNQPQHF. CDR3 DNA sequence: TGTGCCAGCAGCTTGGCCAATAGCAATCAGCCCCAGCATTTT.

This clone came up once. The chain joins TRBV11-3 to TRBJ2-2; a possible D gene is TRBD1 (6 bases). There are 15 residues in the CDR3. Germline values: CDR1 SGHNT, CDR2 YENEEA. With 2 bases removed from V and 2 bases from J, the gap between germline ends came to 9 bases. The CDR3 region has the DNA TGTGCCAGCAGCTTAACCGGGACAAACACCGGGGAGCTGTTTTTT. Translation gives CASSLTGTNTGELFF.

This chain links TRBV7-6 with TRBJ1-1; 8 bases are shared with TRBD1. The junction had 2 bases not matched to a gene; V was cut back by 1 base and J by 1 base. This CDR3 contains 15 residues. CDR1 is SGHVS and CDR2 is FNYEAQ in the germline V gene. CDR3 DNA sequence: TGTGCCAGCAGCTTAGACGACAGGGGGAACACTGAAGCTTTCTTT. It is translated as CASSLDDRGNTEAFF.

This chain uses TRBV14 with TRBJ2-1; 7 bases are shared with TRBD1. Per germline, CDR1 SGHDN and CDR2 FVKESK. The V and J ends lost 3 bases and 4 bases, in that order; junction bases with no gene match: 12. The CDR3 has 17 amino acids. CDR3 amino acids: CASSQQTYRGPYNEQFF. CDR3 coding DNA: TGTGCCAGCAGCCAGCAAACGTACAGGGGACCATACAATGAGCAGTTCTTC.

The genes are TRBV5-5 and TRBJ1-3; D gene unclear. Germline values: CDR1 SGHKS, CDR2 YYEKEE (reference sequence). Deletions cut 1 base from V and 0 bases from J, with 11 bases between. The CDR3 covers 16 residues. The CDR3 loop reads CASSLFLKSSGNTIYF. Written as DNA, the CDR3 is TGTGCCAGCAGCTTGTTTTTGAAGAGCTCTGGAAACACCATATATTTT.

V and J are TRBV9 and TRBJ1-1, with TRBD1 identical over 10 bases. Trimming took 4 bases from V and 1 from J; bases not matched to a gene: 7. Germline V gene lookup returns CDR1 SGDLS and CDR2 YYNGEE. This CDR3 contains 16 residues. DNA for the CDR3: TGTGCCAGCAGCCGGAGACAGGGGGCGGAGAACACTGAAGCTTTCTTT. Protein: CASSRRQGAENTEAFF.

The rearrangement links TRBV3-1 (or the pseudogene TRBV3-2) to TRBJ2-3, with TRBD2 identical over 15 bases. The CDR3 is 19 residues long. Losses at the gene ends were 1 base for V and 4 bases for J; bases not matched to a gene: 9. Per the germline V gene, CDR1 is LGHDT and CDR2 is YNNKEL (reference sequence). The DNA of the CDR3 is TGTGCCAGCAGCCAAGCTCTAGGACTAGCGGGAGGGCCATCAGATACGCAGTATTTT. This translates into CASSQALGLAGGPSDTQYF.

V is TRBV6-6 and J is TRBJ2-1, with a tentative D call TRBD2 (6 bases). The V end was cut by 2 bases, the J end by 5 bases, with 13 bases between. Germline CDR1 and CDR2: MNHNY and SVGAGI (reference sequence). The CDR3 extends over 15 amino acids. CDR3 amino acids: CASSYQGGDNNEQFF. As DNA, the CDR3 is TGTGCCAGCAGTTACCAGGGAGGTGACAACAATGAGCAGTTCTTC.

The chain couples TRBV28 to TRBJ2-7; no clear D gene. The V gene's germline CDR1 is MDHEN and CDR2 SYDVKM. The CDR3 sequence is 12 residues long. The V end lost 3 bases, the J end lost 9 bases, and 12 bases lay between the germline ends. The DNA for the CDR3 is TGTGCCAGCAGTTTCGGAGCCCTGGGGCAGTACTTC. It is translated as CASSFGALGQYF.

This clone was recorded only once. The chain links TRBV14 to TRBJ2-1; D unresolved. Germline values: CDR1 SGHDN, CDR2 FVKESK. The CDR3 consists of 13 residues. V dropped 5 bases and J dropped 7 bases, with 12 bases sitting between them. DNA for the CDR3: TGTGCCAGCAGCTCCGAGTTCGCTAATGAGCAGTTCTTC. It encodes CASSSEFANEQFF. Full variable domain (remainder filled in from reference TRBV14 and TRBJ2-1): EAGVTQFPSHSVIEKGQTVTLRCDPISGHDNLYWYRRVMGKEIKFLLHFVKESKQDESGMPNNRFLAERTGGTYSTLKVQPAELEDSGVYFCASSSEFANEQFFGPGTRLTVL.

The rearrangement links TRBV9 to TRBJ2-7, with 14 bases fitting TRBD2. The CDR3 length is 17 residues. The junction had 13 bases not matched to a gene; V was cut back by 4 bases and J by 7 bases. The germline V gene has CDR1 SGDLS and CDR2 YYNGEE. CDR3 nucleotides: TGTGCCAGCAGCCCCGGGACTAGCGGGAGCGGGATGAGGGAGCAGTACTTC. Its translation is CASSPGTSGSGMREQYF.

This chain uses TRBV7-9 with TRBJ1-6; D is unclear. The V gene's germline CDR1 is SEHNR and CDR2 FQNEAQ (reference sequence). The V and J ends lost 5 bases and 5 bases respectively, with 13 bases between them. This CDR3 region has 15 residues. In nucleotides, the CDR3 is TGTGCCAGCAGCGTGGCGGGAGTTAATAATTCACCCCTCCACTTT. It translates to CASSVAGVNNSPLHF.

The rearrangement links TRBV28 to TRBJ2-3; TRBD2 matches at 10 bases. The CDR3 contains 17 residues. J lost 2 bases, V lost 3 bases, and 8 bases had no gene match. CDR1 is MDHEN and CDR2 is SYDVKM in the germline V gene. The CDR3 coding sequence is TGTGCCAGCAGTTTCCCCCTAGCGGGAGTCGACACAGATACGCAGTATTTT. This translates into CASSFPLAGVDTDTQYF.

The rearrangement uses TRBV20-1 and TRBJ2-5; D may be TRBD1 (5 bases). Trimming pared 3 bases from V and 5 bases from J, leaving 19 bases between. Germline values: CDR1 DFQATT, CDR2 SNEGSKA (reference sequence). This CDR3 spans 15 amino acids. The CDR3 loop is CSASGYRSPGETQYF. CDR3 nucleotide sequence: TGCAGTGCTAGTGGCTACCGATCTCCAGGGGAGACCCAGTACTTC.